The rows below give T cell receptor beta chains drawn from one sample of a study of T cell responses to AZD1222 COVID-19 vaccine. Assay used: immunoSEQ multiplex PCR; TCRdb lists only in-frame clones, some missing. The sample holds around 150,000 clones, roughly 88% seen once. The sequencing used peripheral blood, collected on day 0 of MenACWY control vaccination. Receptor source: an adult in good health. CDR3s include the opening cysteine and the closing phenylalanine or tryptophan. Each record gives: clone size, V gene, D gene, J gene, CDR3 protein, CDR3 DNA. D genes are given only for firm matches. Some rows have no size entry. The others give once, few or many, or a class for an expanded clone.

clone size: NA
V gene: TRBV19
D gene: NA
J gene: TRBJ1-3
CDR3 protein: CASPTGPLGNTIYF
CDR3 DNA: TGTGCCAGTCCCACTGGCCCTCTAGGGAACACCATATATTTT

clone size: NA
V gene: TRBV18
D gene: TRBD1
J gene: TRBJ1-3
CDR3 protein: CASSGDRAGNTIYF
CDR3 DNA: TGTGCCAGCTCCGGGGACAGGGCTGGAAACACCATATATTTT

clone size: once
V gene: TRBV5-1
D gene: TRBD1
J gene: TRBJ2-7
CDR3 protein: CASSLEQGPTYEQYF
CDR3 DNA: TGCGCCAGCAGCTTGGAACAGGGGCCCACCTACGAACAGTACTTC

clone size: NA
V gene: TRBV3-1/TRBV3-2
D gene: NA
J gene: TRBJ1-1
CDR3 protein: CASSIQGADTEAFF
CDR3 DNA: TGTGCCAGCAGCATCCAAGGGGCGGACACTGAAGCTTTCTTT

clone size: NA
V gene: TRBV28
D gene: TRBD1
J gene: TRBJ2-6
CDR3 protein: CASSSPGTGGASVNSGANVLTF
CDR3 DNA: TGTGCCAGCAGTTCCCCCGGGACAGGGGGCGCAAGCGTAAACTCTGGGGCCAACGTCCTGACTTTC

clone size: few
V gene: TRBV7-2
D gene: NA
J gene: TRBJ2-7
CDR3 protein: CASSLVFAYEQYF
CDR3 DNA: TGTGCCAGCAGCTTAGTCTTTGCCTACGAGCAGTACTTC

clone size: NA
V gene: TRBV7-2
D gene: NA
J gene: TRBJ2-7
CDR3 protein: CASSLVAGPYEQYF
CDR3 DNA: TGTGCCAGCAGCTTAGTGGCGGGACCCTACGAGCAGTACTTC

clone size: NA
V gene: TRBV7-9
D gene: TRBD1
J gene: TRBJ2-2
CDR3 protein: CASTRDSNTGELFF
CDR3 DNA: TGTGCCAGCACAAGGGACAGTAACACCGGGGAGCTGTTTTTT

clone size: NA
V gene: TRBV5-6
D gene: NA
J gene: TRBJ1-4
CDR3 protein: CASSRNTYRGANEKLFF
CDR3 DNA: TGTGCCAGCAGCCGGAATACCTACAGAGGGGCTAATGAAAAACTGTTTTTT

clone size: few
V gene: TRBV5-1
D gene: NA
J gene: TRBJ2-5
CDR3 protein: CASSLGEARETQYF
CDR3 DNA: TGCGCCAGCAGCTTGGGGGAAGCTAGGGAGACCCAGTACTTC

clone size: NA
V gene: TRBV5-6
D gene: NA
J gene: TRBJ2-3
CDR3 protein: CASRRPRGGDDTQYF
CDR3 DNA: TGTGCCAGCAGGCGCCCTCGGGGTGGTGATGATACGCAGTATTTT

clone size: NA
V gene: TRBV30
D gene: NA
J gene: TRBJ1-1
CDR3 protein: CAWSVGVNTEAFF
CDR3 DNA: TGTGCCTGGAGTGTAGGGGTAAACACTGAAGCTTTCTTT

clone size: NA
V gene: TRBV6-6
D gene: TRBD1
J gene: TRBJ1-2
CDR3 protein: CASSHDGTGDGYTF
CDR3 DNA: TGTGCCAGCAGTCATGACGGGACAGGGGATGGCTACACCTTC

clone size: NA
V gene: TRBV7-2
D gene: NA
J gene: TRBJ2-5
CDR3 protein: CASSSPGVETQYF
CDR3 DNA: TGTGCCAGCAGCTCCCCGGGGGTGGAGACCCAGTACTTC

clone size: NA
V gene: TRBV5-1
D gene: TRBD1
J gene: TRBJ2-3
CDR3 protein: CASSLQGGRTDTQYF
CDR3 DNA: TGCGCCAGCAGCTTACAAGGGGGCAGGACAGATACGCAGTATTTT

clone size: NA
V gene: TRBV6-5
D gene: NA
J gene: TRBJ2-3
CDR3 protein: CASRNPGLTDTQYF
CDR3 DNA: TGTGCCAGCAGAAATCCGGGACTCACAGATACGCAGTATTTT

clone size: NA
V gene: TRBV18
D gene: TRBD1
J gene: TRBJ1-2
CDR3 protein: CASLGEGAGYGYTF
CDR3 DNA: TGTGCCAGCCTCGGGGAGGGGGCCGGCTATGGCTACACCTTC

clone size: NA
V gene: TRBV4-1
D gene: NA
J gene: TRBJ1-5
CDR3 protein: CASSPGLSYSNQPQHF
CDR3 DNA: TGCGCCAGCAGCCCGGGACTTTCATATAGCAATCAGCCCCAGCATTTT

clone size: few
V gene: TRBV6-1
D gene: NA
J gene: TRBJ1-5
CDR3 protein: CASNLLGQSNQPQHF
CDR3 DNA: TGTGCCAGCAACCTACTCGGGCAAAGCAATCAGCCCCAGCATTTT

clone size: once
V gene: TRBV11-2
D gene: NA
J gene: TRBJ2-1
CDR3 protein: CASSSRVTQFF
CDR3 DNA: TGTGCCAGCAGCTCTCGGGTAACGCAGTTCTTC

clone size: NA
V gene: TRBV27
D gene: TRBD1
J gene: TRBJ2-5
CDR3 protein: CANHSKTGDFQETQYF
CDR3 DNA: TGTGCCAACCACTCTAAGACAGGGGATTTCCAAGAGACCCAGTACTTC

clone size: NA
V gene: TRBV9
D gene: NA
J gene: TRBJ1-2
CDR3 protein: CASSVEDGYGYTF
CDR3 DNA: TGTGCCAGCAGCGTAGAGGACGGCTATGGCTACACCTTC

clone size: many
V gene: TRBV30
D gene: NA
J gene: TRBJ1-1
CDR3 protein: CAWSVRGAGTEAFF
CDR3 DNA: TGTGCCTGGAGTGTACGGGGGGCCGGCACTGAAGCTTTCTTT

clone size: NA
V gene: TRBV13
D gene: NA
J gene: TRBJ2-7
CDR3 protein: CASSFSDKSYEQYF
CDR3 DNA: TGTGCCAGCAGCTTCAGCGACAAGTCCTACGAGCAGTACTTC

clone size: once
V gene: TRBV28
D gene: NA
J gene: TRBJ2-7
CDR3 protein: CASGGGTVMNEQYF
CDR3 DNA: TGTGCCAGCGGAGGGGGGACAGTTATGAACGAGCAGTACTTC

clone size: NA
V gene: TRBV18
D gene: TRBD2
J gene: TRBJ2-7
CDR3 protein: CASSSRTSGRSGVYEQYF
CDR3 DNA: TGTGCCAGCTCGTCCCGGACTAGCGGGAGGTCAGGGGTCTACGAGCAGTACTTC

clone size: NA
V gene: TRBV5-5
D gene: TRBD1
J gene: TRBJ2-1
CDR3 protein: CASSFVFGQGYNEQFF
CDR3 DNA: TGTGCCAGCAGCTTCGTTTTCGGACAGGGCTACAATGAGCAGTTCTTC

clone size: NA
V gene: TRBV4-2
D gene: NA
J gene: TRBJ2-7
CDR3 protein: CASSPRMMPSPLYEQYF
CDR3 DNA: TGTGCCAGCAGCCCGCGTATGATGCCATCGCCTCTCTACGAGCAGTACTTC

clone size: NA
V gene: TRBV6-1
D gene: TRBD1
J gene: TRBJ1-4
CDR3 protein: CASSDLDRAEKLFF
CDR3 DNA: TGTGCCAGCAGTGATTTAGACAGGGCCGAAAAACTGTTTTTT

clone size: NA
V gene: TRBV7-9
D gene: TRBD1
J gene: TRBJ2-5
CDR3 protein: CASSQRTVDRGRETQYF
CDR3 DNA: TGTGCCAGCAGCCAGCGAACGGTGGACAGGGGGCGAGAGACCCAGTACTTC

clone size: few
V gene: TRBV28
D gene: NA
J gene: TRBJ1-1
CDR3 protein: CASTHRPSNTEAFF
CDR3 DNA: TGTGCCAGCACCCACAGGCCCTCGAACACTGAAGCTTTCTTT

clone size: NA
V gene: TRBV18
D gene: NA
J gene: TRBJ2-1
CDR3 protein: CASSTTGPEQFF
CDR3 DNA: TGTGCCAGCTCTACAACAGGGCCTGAGCAGTTCTTC

clone size: NA
V gene: TRBV3-1/TRBV3-2
D gene: NA
J gene: TRBJ1-3
CDR3 protein: CASSQSAGNTIYF
CDR3 DNA: TGTGCCAGCAGCCAATCTGCTGGAAACACCATATATTTT

clone size: NA
V gene: TRBV9
D gene: NA
J gene: TRBJ2-2
CDR3 protein: CASSGGAGWNTGELFF
CDR3 DNA: TGTGCCAGCAGCGGGGGCGCGGGGTGGAACACCGGGGAGCTGTTTTTT

clone size: NA
V gene: TRBV4-1
D gene: NA
J gene: TRBJ1-1
CDR3 protein: CASSQVVGNLPGRNTEAFF
CDR3 DNA: TGCGCCAGCAGCCAAGTTGTAGGAAACTTACCGGGACGGAACACTGAAGCTTTCTTT

clone size: NA
V gene: TRBV25-1
D gene: NA
J gene: TRBJ2-3
CDR3 protein: CASSESTDTQYF
CDR3 DNA: TGTGCCAGCAGTGAAAGCACAGATACGCAGTATTTT

clone size: NA
V gene: TRBV7-2
D gene: TRBD1
J gene: TRBJ1-2
CDR3 protein: CASSPRGQGGNYGYTF
CDR3 DNA: TGTGCCAGCAGCCCAAGAGGGCAGGGGGGAAACTATGGCTACACCTTC

clone size: NA
V gene: TRBV30
D gene: TRBD1
J gene: TRBJ2-2
CDR3 protein: CARQDRGFFGELFF
CDR3 DNA: TGTGCCCGCCAGGACAGGGGGTTTTTCGGGGAGCTGTTTTTT

clone size: NA
V gene: TRBV11-2
D gene: TRBD2
J gene: TRBJ2-2
CDR3 protein: CASSRLAGDLTGELFF
CDR3 DNA: TGTGCCAGCAGCCGACTAGCGGGAGATCTCACCGGGGAGCTGTTTTTT

clone size: NA
V gene: TRBV30
D gene: NA
J gene: TRBJ1-5
CDR3 protein: CAWSVGSNQPQHF
CDR3 DNA: TGTGCCTGGAGTGTGGGGAGCAATCAGCCCCAGCATTTT

clone size: NA
V gene: TRBV27
D gene: TRBD1
J gene: TRBJ2-7
CDR3 protein: CASRPMGTGSYEQYF
CDR3 DNA: TGTGCCAGCAGACCTATGGGGACAGGGTCCTACGAGCAGTACTTC

clone size: NA
V gene: TRBV11-2
D gene: NA
J gene: TRBJ1-6
CDR3 protein: CASSLDQGNSYNSPLHF
CDR3 DNA: TGTGCCAGCAGCTTAGATCAAGGGAACAGTTATAATTCACCCCTCCACTTT

clone size: NA
V gene: TRBV6-5
D gene: NA
J gene: TRBJ1-6
CDR3 protein: CASRTGQNNSPLHF
CDR3 DNA: TGTGCCAGCAGGACCGGACAGAATAATTCACCCCTCCACTTT

clone size: NA
V gene: TRBV9
D gene: NA
J gene: TRBJ1-2
CDR3 protein: CASSAGLYGYTF
CDR3 DNA: TGTGCCAGCAGCGCCGGTCTATATGGCTACACCTTC

clone size: NA
V gene: TRBV7-3
D gene: NA
J gene: TRBJ2-7
CDR3 protein: CASSPLGAPSEQYF
CDR3 DNA: TGTGCCAGCAGCCCTCTCGGGGCCCCGAGCGAGCAGTACTTC

clone size: NA
V gene: TRBV27
D gene: NA
J gene: TRBJ1-6
CDR3 protein: CASSLSIPGPVGSSYNSPLHF
CDR3 DNA: TGTGCCAGCAGTTTGAGTATTCCGGGACCGGTGGGAAGTTCCTATAATTCACCCCTCCACTTT

clone size: NA
V gene: TRBV9
D gene: NA
J gene: TRBJ1-2
CDR3 protein: CASSVEGREDYGYTF
CDR3 DNA: TGTGCCAGCAGCGTAGAAGGCAGGGAGGACTATGGCTACACCTTC

clone size: NA
V gene: TRBV6-4
D gene: NA
J gene: TRBJ1-2
CDR3 protein: CASSLIGGLSYGYTF
CDR3 DNA: TGTGCCAGCAGTCTAATTGGGGGGCTGAGCTATGGCTACACCTTC

clone size: few
V gene: TRBV28
D gene: NA
J gene: TRBJ2-7
CDR3 protein: CASGRVDVYEQYF
CDR3 DNA: TGTGCCAGCGGCCGAGTTGATGTTTACGAGCAGTACTTC

clone size: NA
V gene: TRBV2
D gene: NA
J gene: TRBJ1-4
CDR3 protein: CASSEDSPATNEKLFF
CDR3 DNA: TGTGCCAGCAGTGAAGACAGCCCAGCAACTAATGAAAAACTGTTTTTT

clone size: NA
V gene: TRBV11-3
D gene: NA
J gene: TRBJ1-2
CDR3 protein: CASSRRPDINYGYTF
CDR3 DNA: TGTGCCAGCAGCCGGAGGCCCGACATTAACTATGGCTACACCTTC

clone size: NA
V gene: TRBV6-2/TRBV6-3
D gene: TRBD1
J gene: TRBJ2-5
CDR3 protein: CASSFGTGVKETQYF
CDR3 DNA: TGTGCCAGCAGTTTCGGGACAGGGGTAAAAGAGACCCAGTACTTC